The 11 T cell receptor beta chains below come from one sample, sequenced in a study of blood T cell repertoires in COVID-19. Assay used: immunoSEQ multiplex PCR; TCRdb lists only in-frame clones, some missing. The data hold 150,000 to 250,000 clones, with about 95% observed a single time. The material sequenced was peripheral blood. All receptors derive from a young man with COVID-19, enrolled during active disease.

The sample holds one count of this clone. The chain couples TRBV30 to TRBJ1-2, with D hard to call. The germline V and J ends were trimmed by 1 base and 1 base, with 13 bases remaining between them. Germline assignment: CDR1 GTSNPN and CDR2 SVGIG (reference sequence). The CDR3 covers 15 residues. CDR3 region: CAWSDPPVGNYGYTF. Here the CDR3 DNA reads TGTGCCTGGAGTGACCCCCCCGTCGGTAACTATGGCTACACCTTC.

The chain combines TRBV7-2 with TRBJ1-1, with a tentative D call TRBD1 (5 bases). Germline CDR1 and CDR2: SGHTA and FQGNSA. The V end lost 5 bases, the J end lost 6 bases, and 13 bases lay between the germline ends. The CDR3 sequence is 13 residues long. The CDR3 DNA reads as TGTGCCAGCAGCCCTGTCTTGGGGCCTGAAGCTTTCTTT. This codes for CASSPVLGPEAFF.

The chain recombines TRBV9 with TRBJ2-3; D ambiguous. Germline loops: CDR1 SGDLS, CDR2 YYNGEE. Trimming took 3 bases from V and 0 from J, leaving 11 bases between them. The CDR3 has 15 amino acids. The CDR3 DNA sequence: TGTGCCAGCAGCGAATTAGCAGCTAGCACAGATACGCAGTATTTT. Translating gives CASSELAASTDTQYF.

On this clone itself: Other DNA sequences from this sample encode an identical CDR3 as well. V is TRBV9 and J is TRBJ1-1; no definite D call. This CDR3 region has 14 residues. Germline V CDR1 and CDR2: SGDLS, YYNGEE. Trimming took off 0 bases at V and 1 base at J, with 7 bases between the two ends. The CDR3 loop is CASSVGPGNTEAFF. CDR3 bases: TGTGCCAGCAGCGTAGGCCCGGGGAACACTGAAGCTTTCTTT.

This clone was counted a single time. This chain's CDR3 is CASSPRASVVGETQYF. As DNA, the CDR3 is TGTGCCAGCTCACCTCGGGCTAGCGTGGTGGGAGAGACCCAGTACTTC. The rearrangement links TRBV18 to TRBJ2-5; D possibly corresponds to TRBD2 (6 bases). V gave up 3 bases and J gave up 4 bases, with 18 bases separating them. Germline CDR1 KGHSH, CDR2 LQKENI. The CDR3 covers 16 residues.

V and J are TRBV2 and TRBJ1-6; a possible D gene is TRBD1 (5 bases). CDR3 length equals 11 residues. Germline V gene lookup returns CDR1 SNHLY and CDR2 FYNNEI. The ends were cut back, 6 bases at V and 11 bases at J, with 8 bases in the middle. CDR3 region: CASRGEAPLHF. The CDR3 DNA reads TGTGCCAGCAGGGGGGAGGCACCCCTCCACTTT.

This chain links TRBV9 with TRBJ2-2, with D perhaps matching TRBD1 (6 bases). V lost 0 bases and J 2 bases, leaving 11 bases between the germline ends. Germline assignment: CDR1 SGDLS and CDR2 YYNGEE. The CDR3 consists of 16 residues. In DNA, the CDR3 is TGTGCCAGCAGCGTAGCTCTACAGGGAAACACCGGGGAGCTGTTTTTT. It is translated as CASSVALQGNTGELFF.

The V and J genes are TRBV15 and TRBJ1-5, with D unclear. Germline V CDR1 and CDR2: LNHNV, YYDKDF (reference sequence). The V gene lost 4 bases and the J gene lost 7 bases, with 14 bases spanning the gap. The CDR3 covers 14 residues. The CDR3 here is CATSNPLRGQPQHF. The CDR3 DNA reads TGTGCCACCAGCAACCCATTAAGAGGCCAGCCCCAGCATTTT.

The chain has TRBV12-5 and TRBJ2-1, with a weak D call TRBD2 (5 bases). The germline gives CDR1 LGHNT, CDR2 FRNRAP. There are 13 residues in the CDR3. V dropped 6 bases and J dropped 8 bases, with 14 bases sitting between them. CDR3 loop: CASGPGSADEQFF. The CDR3 DNA is TGTGCTAGTGGCCCGGGATCGGCCGATGAGCAGTTCTTC.

This chain joins TRBV10-3 and TRBJ1-1; a weak D match, TRBD1 (6 bases). With 6 bases removed from V and 4 bases from J, the gap between germline ends came to 15 bases. The CDR3 extends over 14 amino acids. CDR1 is ENHRY, CDR2 SYGVKD, per germline. CDR3 loop: CAIRNGGAGTEAFF. In DNA, the CDR3 is TGTGCCATCAGAAATGGGGGCGCGGGCACTGAAGCTTTCTTT.

The chain carries TRBV7-9 and TRBJ1-5; 7 bases map to TRBD1. Germline CDR1 and CDR2: SEHNR and FQNEAQ (reference sequence). This CDR3 region has 16 residues. The ends lost 5 bases at V and 3 bases at J; junction bases unmatched: 10. The CDR3, as DNA: TGTGCCAGCAGCCCCCACGGACAGGCCCCCAATCAGCCCCAGCATTTT. Protein sequence: CASSPHGQAPNQPQHF.